Each of the 13 T cell receptor beta chains below was sequenced from the same sample in a study of blood T cell repertoires in COVID-19. Repertoires were generated with immunoSEQ multiplex PCR, while TCRdb's copy carries only in-frame clones and drops some. The repertoire has over 250,000 clones, roughly 92% of them found once; the top ten carry approximately 2%. The sample taken for sequencing was peripheral blood. These receptors all come from a woman aged 25 to 45 with COVID-19, enrolled during active disease.

This rearrangement joins TRBV5-1 to TRBJ1-3; no clear D. The CDR3 covers 15 residues. Trimming left V 0 bases short and J 0 bases short, with 7 bases between. Germline V gene sequence: CDR1 SGHRS, CDR2 YFSETQ. CDR3 in DNA: TGCGCCAGCAGCTTGGCCCCAGGCTCTGGAAACACCATATATTTT. Its protein product is CASSLAPGSGNTIYF.

V usage is TRBV30 and J usage is TRBJ2-5; D remains unclear. The V gene's germline CDR1 is GTSNPN and CDR2 SVGIG (reference sequence). V lost 8 bases and J 4 bases, leaving 11 bases between the germline ends. The CDR3 length is 11 residues. CDR3 nucleotides: TGTGCCCAACCCCGCGGAGAGACCCAGTACTTC. It codes for CAQPRGETQYF. Together with reference TRBV30 and TRBJ2-5, the CDR3 gives the full variable domain: SQTIHQWPATLVQPVGSPLSLECTVEGTSNPNLYWYRQAAGRGLQLLFYSVGIGQISSEVPQNLSASRPQDRQFILSSKKLLLSDSGFYLCAQPRGETQYFGPGTRLLVL.

The chain recombines TRBV19 with TRBJ1-5, with 9 bases matching TRBD1. The V and J ends lost 4 bases and 7 bases, in that order; junction bases with no gene match: 8. In germline, CDR1 is LNHDA, CDR2 SQIVND (reference sequence). The CDR3 runs to 15 residues. This chain's CDR3 is CASSTGLGQGQPQHF. The CDR3 coding sequence is TGTGCCAGTAGTACCGGACTAGGACAGGGGCAGCCCCAGCATTTT.

This chain uses TRBV29-1 with TRBJ1-2; 8 positions match TRBD1. The CDR3 totals 13 residues. Germline V gene data show CDR1 as SQVTM and CDR2 as ANQGSEA. Trimming removed 8 bases from V and 7 bases from J; junction bases left unmatched: 12. Here the CDR3 DNA reads TGCAGCTCCCCGGAAGGACAGGGTGGTGGCTACACCTTC. Protein sequence: CSSPEGQGGGYTF.

V gene TRBV7-8 combines with J gene TRBJ2-4, with TRBD1 matching over 7 bases. CDR1 and CDR2 from the germline V gene are SGHVS and FQNEAQ. Trimming took 5 bases from V and 3 from J; bases not matched to a gene: 7. CDR3 size: 15 residues. The CDR3 DNA is TGTGCCAGCAGCCCCTCCGGACAGGACAAAAACATTCAGTACTTC. It encodes CASSPSGQDKNIQYF.

This sequence joins TRBV19 and TRBJ2-2; D is unclear. Trimming removed 1 base at V and 13 bases at J, with 10 bases between. Germline V gene lookup returns CDR1 LNHDA and CDR2 SQIVND (reference sequence). This CDR3 comprises 12 residues. As DNA, the CDR3 is TGTGCCAGTAGTATAGGAGGCATCGGGCTGTTTTTT. Protein sequence: CASSIGGIGLFF.

The rearrangement uses TRBV19 and TRBJ2-7; maybe TRBD1 (5 bases). The V gene's germline CDR1 is LNHDA and CDR2 SQIVND (reference sequence). Trimming stripped 3 bases from V and 7 bases from J, with 10 bases between. The CDR3 sequence is 12 residues long. CDR3 protein: CASSMGQGEQYF. CDR3 in DNA: TGTGCCAGTAGTATGGGGCAGGGAGAGCAGTACTTC.

CDR3 loop: CASSTSGTQGGGELFF. DNA of the CDR3: TGTGCCAGTAGTACTAGCGGGACTCAAGGGGGCGGGGAGCTGTTTTTT. This chain links TRBV19 with TRBJ2-2, with 9 positions matching TRBD2. The germline V gene has CDR1 LNHDA and CDR2 SQIVND (reference sequence). This CDR3 has 16 residues. The V gene end was trimmed by 4 bases and the J gene end by 7 bases; junction bases not matched to a gene: 10. Full variable domain (outside the CDR3, taken from reference TRBV19 and TRBJ2-2): DGGITQSPKYLFRKEGQNVTLSCEQNLNHDAMYWYRQDPGQGLRLIYYSQIVNDFQKGDIAEGYSVSREKKESFPLTVTSAQKNPTAFYLCASSTSGTQGGGELFFGEGSRLTVL.

The chain links TRBV19 to TRBJ1-1; 7 nucleotides line up with TRBD1. Germline CDR1 LNHDA, CDR2 SQIVND (reference sequence). CDR3 length: 16 amino acids. V shed 4 bases and J 1 base; nucleotides not matched to a gene: 9. The CDR3 DNA follows: TGTGCCAGTAGTACTATAGGGACAGTCAAGAACACTGAAGCTTTCTTT. This encodes CASSTIGTVKNTEAFF.

The rearrangement uses TRBV6-5 and TRBJ1-4, with a weak D call TRBD1 (6 bases). V shed 0 bases and J shed 11 bases, with 16 bases lying between them. This CDR3 spans 15 amino acids. CDR1 is MNHEY, CDR2 SVGAGI, per germline. The CDR3 bases are TGTGCCAGCAGTTACTCGACGGGGGGCGCGGGGAAACTGTTTTTT. Protein product: CASSYSTGGAGKLFF.

This sequence joins TRBV5-1 and TRBJ2-5, with a weak D call TRBD1 (6 bases). Trimming stripped 0 bases from V and 0 bases from J, with 9 bases between. The CDR3 is made up of 15 amino acids. Looked up from germline, CDR1 is SGHRS and CDR2 is YFSETQ. In DNA form, the CDR3 reads TGCGCCAGCAGCTTGGGTGACAGGAACCAAGAGACCCAGTACTTC. It specifies CASSLGDRNQETQYF.

The V call is TRBV27, the J call TRBJ2-1; 11 bases match TRBD2. CDR3 length equals 15 residues. V trimming: 6 bases; J trimming: 7 bases; junction bases outside the gene matches: 8. Germline CDR1 is MNHEY and CDR2 is SMNVEV (reference sequence). CDR3 protein: CASSRLAGTGNEQFF. The CDR3 DNA reads as TGTGCCAGCAGCCGACTAGCGGGAACGGGTAATGAGCAGTTCTTC.

The J gene is TRBJ1-4, the V gene TRBV7-9; no clear D gene. V lost 5 bases, J lost 5 bases, and 9 bases lay in between. This CDR3 comprises 13 residues. CDR1 is SEHNR and CDR2 is FQNEAQ in the germline V gene (reference sequence). CDR3 DNA: TGTGCCAGCAGCCCGACACCAAATGAAAAACTGTTTTTT. Its protein product is CASSPTPNEKLFF.